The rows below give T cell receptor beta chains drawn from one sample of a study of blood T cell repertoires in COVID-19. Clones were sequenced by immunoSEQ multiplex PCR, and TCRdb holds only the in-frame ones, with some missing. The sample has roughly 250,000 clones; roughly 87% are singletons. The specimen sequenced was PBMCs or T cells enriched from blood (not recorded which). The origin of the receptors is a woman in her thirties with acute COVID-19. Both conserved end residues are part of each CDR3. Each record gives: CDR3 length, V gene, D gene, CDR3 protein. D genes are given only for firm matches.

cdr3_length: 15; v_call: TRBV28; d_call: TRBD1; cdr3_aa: CASSPQGAVLNTIYF
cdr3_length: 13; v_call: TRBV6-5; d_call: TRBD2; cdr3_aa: CASRQSGGGEQYF
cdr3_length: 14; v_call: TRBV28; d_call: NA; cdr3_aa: CASSTILQGSPLHF
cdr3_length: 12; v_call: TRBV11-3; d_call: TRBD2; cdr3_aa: CASPAGDYEQYF
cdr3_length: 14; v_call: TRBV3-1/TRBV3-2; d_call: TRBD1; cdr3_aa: CASSHRDRDGEQYF
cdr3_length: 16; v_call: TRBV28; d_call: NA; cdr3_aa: CASSLYGGPGGNTIYF
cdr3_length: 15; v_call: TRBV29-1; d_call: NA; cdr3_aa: CSVEDWTTSYNEQFF
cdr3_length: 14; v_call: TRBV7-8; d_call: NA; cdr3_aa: CASSFPAHGAEAFF
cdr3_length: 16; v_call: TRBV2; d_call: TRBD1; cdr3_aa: CASRTSTTGANTEAFF
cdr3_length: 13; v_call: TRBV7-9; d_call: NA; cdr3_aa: CASSRGFQETQYF
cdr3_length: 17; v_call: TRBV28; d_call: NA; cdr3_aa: CASSLRLRERPTGELFF
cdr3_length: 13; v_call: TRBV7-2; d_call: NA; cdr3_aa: CASSRQSQGYNTF
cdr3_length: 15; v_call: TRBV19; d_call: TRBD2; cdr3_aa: CASSSSGGAVNEQFF
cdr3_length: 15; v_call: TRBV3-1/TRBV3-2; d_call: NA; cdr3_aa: CASSQEGRLNTEAFF
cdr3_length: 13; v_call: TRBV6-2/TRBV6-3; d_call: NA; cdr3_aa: CASSYRETDTQYF
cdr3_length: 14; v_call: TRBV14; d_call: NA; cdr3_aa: CASSQQGYTTEAFF
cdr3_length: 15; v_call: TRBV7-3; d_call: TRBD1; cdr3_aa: CASSSTGGNQETQYF
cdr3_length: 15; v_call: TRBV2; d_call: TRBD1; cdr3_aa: CASKTGSGTGNTIYF
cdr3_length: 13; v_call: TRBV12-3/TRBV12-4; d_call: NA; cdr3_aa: CASSAQANTEAFF
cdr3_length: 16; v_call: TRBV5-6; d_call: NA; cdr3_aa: CASSPGSGTLSPEQFF
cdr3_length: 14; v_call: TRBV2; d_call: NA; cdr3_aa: CAKGMGASTDTQYF
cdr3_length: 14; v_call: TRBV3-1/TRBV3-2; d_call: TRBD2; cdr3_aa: CASRSTSGEETQYF
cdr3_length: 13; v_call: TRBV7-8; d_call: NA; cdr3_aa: CASSIVPDSPLHF
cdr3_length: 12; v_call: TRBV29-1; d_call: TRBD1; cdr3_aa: CSAGDRVTEAFF
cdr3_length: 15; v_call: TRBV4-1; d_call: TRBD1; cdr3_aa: CASSQGQGPTYEQYF
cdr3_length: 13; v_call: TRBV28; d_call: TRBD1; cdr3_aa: CASSWTGTHEQYF
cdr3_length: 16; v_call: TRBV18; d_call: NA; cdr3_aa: CASSPGRPSSGNTIYF
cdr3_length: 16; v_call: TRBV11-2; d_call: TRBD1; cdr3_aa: CASSLDLGAGGFGYTF
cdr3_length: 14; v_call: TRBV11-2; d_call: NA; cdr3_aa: CASSLGSQAGELFF
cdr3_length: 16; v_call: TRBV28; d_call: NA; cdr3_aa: CASTQDSIATNEKLFF
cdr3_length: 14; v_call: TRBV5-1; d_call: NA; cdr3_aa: CASSADRTLYEQYF
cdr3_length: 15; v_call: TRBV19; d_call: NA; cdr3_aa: CASSIVQGLAETQYF
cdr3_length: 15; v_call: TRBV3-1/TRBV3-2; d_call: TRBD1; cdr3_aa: CASRPNGQGNYGYTF
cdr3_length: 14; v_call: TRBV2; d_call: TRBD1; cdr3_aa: CASIVRDRGVEQYF
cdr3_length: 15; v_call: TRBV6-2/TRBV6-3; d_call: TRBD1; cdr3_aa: CASSYDRVLNTEAFF
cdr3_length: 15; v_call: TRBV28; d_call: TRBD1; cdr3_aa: CASSVGQGGNQPQHF
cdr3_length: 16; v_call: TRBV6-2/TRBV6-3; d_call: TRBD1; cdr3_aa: CASSYSGDRVFNEQFF
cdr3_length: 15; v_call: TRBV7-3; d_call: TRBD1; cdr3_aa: CASSPTGWRTDTQYF
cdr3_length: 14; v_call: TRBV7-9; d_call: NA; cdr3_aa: CASRDSFSGNTIYF
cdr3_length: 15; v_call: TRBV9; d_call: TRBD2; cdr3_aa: CASSVSGGAGNEQFF
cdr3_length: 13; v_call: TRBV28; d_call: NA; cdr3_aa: CASSPDNAYGYTF
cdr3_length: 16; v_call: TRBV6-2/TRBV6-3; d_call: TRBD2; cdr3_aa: CASSFYRTSGTDTQYF
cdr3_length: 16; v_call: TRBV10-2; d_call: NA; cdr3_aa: CASSIPTQGRNTEAFF
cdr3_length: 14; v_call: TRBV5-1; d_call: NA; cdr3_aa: CASSLDRAQETQYF